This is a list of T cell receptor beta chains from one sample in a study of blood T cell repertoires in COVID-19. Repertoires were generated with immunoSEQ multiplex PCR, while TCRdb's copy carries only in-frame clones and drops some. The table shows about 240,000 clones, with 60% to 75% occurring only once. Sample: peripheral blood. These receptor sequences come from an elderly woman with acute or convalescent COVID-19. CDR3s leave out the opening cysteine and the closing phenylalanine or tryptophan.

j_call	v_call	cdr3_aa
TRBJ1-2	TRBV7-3	ASSLDRGDSYT
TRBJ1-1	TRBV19	ASSISRVRNTEAF
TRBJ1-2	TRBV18	ASSPQGSNYGYT
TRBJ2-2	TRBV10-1	ASKRAGTGELF
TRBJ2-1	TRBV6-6	ASTQAGGSYNEQF
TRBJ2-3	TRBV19	ASSILTGDTQY
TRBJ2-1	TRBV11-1	ASSPSGRAYNEQF
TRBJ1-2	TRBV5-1	ASSLSGQGYGYT
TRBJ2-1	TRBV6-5	ASSRDSNYNEQF
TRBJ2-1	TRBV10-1	ASSESPEQTAYYNEQF
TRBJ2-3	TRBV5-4	ASSFRGSAIASDTQY
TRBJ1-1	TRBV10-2	ASSENRGRGTEAF
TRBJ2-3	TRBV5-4	ASSLSGQQDTQY
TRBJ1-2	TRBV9	ASSPDRAGGYT
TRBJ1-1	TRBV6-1	ASSEGWAAGVEAF
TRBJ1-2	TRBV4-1	ASSQDKHRGLGGYT
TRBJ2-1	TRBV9	ASSQNSGRANEQF
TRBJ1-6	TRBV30	AWSTGGNSPLH
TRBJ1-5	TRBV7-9	ASSLAGAGAQPQH
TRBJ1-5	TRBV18	ASSPTDRDQPQH
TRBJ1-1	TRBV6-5	ASSSMEGAWTEAF
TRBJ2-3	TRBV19	ASSSSGGRTDTQY
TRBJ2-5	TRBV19	ASSQTGQGLETQY
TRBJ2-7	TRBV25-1	ASSEYGDRIEQY
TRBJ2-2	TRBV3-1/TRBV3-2	ASRRGGPSNTGELF
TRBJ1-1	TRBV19	ASLPSLVVPGAF
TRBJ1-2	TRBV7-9	ASSFGANYGYT